A selection of T cell receptor beta chains follows, all from one sample in a study of glioma-infiltrating T cells after dendritic cell vaccination. Only in-frame clones appear in the TCRdb table, and some are missing; sequencing was by immunoSEQ multiplex PCR. The sample holds tens of thousands of clones, about 80% seen once. The starting material was blood, obtained before dendritic cell vaccination. The receptors here all came from a human donor with glioblastoma. CDR3s include the opening cysteine and the closing phenylalanine or tryptophan. A D gene is named only where the DNA matches it firmly. Size tells how often a clone was seen (once, few, many) or the class of an expanded clone, and some rows leave it out.

abundance,v_gene,j_gene,d_gene,CDR3aa,CDR3nt
once,TRBV15,TRBJ1-2,NA,CATSVGTGTYGYTF,TGTGCCACCAGCGTCGGAACAGGGACCTATGGCTACACCTTC
NA,TRBV6-1,TRBJ1-2,NA,CASSRTASGYTF,TGTGCCAGCAGTCGGACAGCCAGTGGCTACACCTTC
few,TRBV19,TRBJ2-3,NA,CASSRAVTDTQYF,TGTGCCAGTTCCAGAGCGGTGACAGATACGCAGTATTTT
NA,TRBV9,TRBJ1-6,TRBD1,CASEPGQGASPLHF,TGTGCCAGCGAGCCGGGACAGGGCGCTTCACCCCTCCACTTT
NA,TRBV7-8,TRBJ2-1,NA,CASSLVGHSSYNEQFF,TGTGCCAGCAGCTTAGTGGGCCATAGCTCCTACAATGAGCAGTTCTTC
NA,TRBV9,TRBJ1-3,TRBD1,CASSTNTGESGNTIYF,TGTGCCAGCAGCACAAATACAGGGGAATCTGGAAACACCATATATTTT
NA,TRBV15,TRBJ2-2,TRBD1,CATGQANTGELFF,TGTGCCACCGGACAGGCAAACACCGGGGAGCTGTTTTTT
NA,TRBV5-1,TRBJ2-1,TRBD2,CASSLGAGGFENEQFF,TGCGCCAGCAGCCTTGGGGCGGGGGGGTTTGAGAATGAGCAGTTCTTC
NA,TRBV6-5,TRBJ2-7,TRBD1,CASSYPSRTGIHEQYF,TGTGCCAGCAGTTACCCTTCCAGGACAGGGATCCACGAGCAGTACTTC
NA,TRBV20-1,TRBJ1-2,NA,CSARADYGYTF,TGCAGTGCTAGAGCGGACTATGGCTACACCTTC
NA,TRBV7-2,TRBJ2-3,TRBD2,CASSLGIGGADTQYF,TGTGCCAGCAGCTTAGGGATCGGGGGGGCAGATACGCAGTATTTT
NA,TRBV18,TRBJ2-5,TRBD2,CASSLGLADQETQYF,TGTGCCAGCTCACTCGGACTAGCGGACCAAGAGACCCAGTACTTC
NA,TRBV5-6,TRBJ2-1,NA,CASSLAGQSGGNEQFF,TGTGCCAGCAGTTTAGCGGGACAGTCGGGTGGCAATGAGCAGTTCTTC
NA,TRBV5-1,TRBJ1-2,TRBD1,CASTRGASGQNYGYTF,TGCGCCAGCACCAGGGGGGCCTCGGGACAGAACTATGGCTACACCTTC
few,TRBV6-1,TRBJ2-2,TRBD1,CASRTGADTGELFF,TGTGCCAGCAGGACAGGGGCGGACACCGGGGAGCTGTTTTTT
NA,TRBV4-2,TRBJ1-1,NA,CASSRKTLVNTEAFF,TGTGCCAGCAGCCGAAAGACTCTGGTGAACACTGAAGCTTTCTTT
few,TRBV2,TRBJ2-7,NA,CASNQGPSYEQYF,TGTGCCAGCAATCAGGGGCCTTCCTACGAGCAGTACTTC
NA,TRBV11-2,TRBJ2-2,TRBD2,CASSRTRRGIANTGELFF,TGTGCCAGCAGTCGAACTCGGCGGGGGATCGCGAACACCGGGGAGCTGTTTTTT
NA,TRBV28,TRBJ2-1,TRBD2,CASSSTGLAGVRTYNEQFF,TGTGCCAGCAGTTCTACCGGACTAGCGGGAGTCCGAACCTACAATGAGCAGTTCTTC
NA,TRBV7-2,TRBJ2-5,NA,CASSHPVGVPGVQETQYF,TGTGCCAGCAGCCATCCCGTAGGGGTCCCGGGGGTACAAGAGACCCAGTACTTC
NA,TRBV5-1,TRBJ1-4,NA,CASSSGSGLEKLFF,TGCGCCAGCAGCTCTGGGTCAGGGTTGGAGAAACTGTTTTTT
NA,TRBV5-1,TRBJ2-5,NA,CASSLGSMGQYF,TGCGCCAGCAGCTTGGGTAGCATGGGCCAGTACTTC
NA,TRBV6-1,TRBJ1-3,NA,CASTLDVSGNTIYF,TGTGCCAGCACCCTAGATGTCTCTGGAAACACCATATATTTT
NA,TRBV6-5,TRBJ1-2,NA,CASSVNQGNGYTF,TGTGCCAGCAGTGTCAATCAGGGTAATGGCTACACCTTC
NA,TRBV6-1,TRBJ1-5,NA,CASSDYSNQPQHF,TGTGCCAGCAGTGACTATAGCAATCAGCCCCAGCATTTT
few,TRBV6-4,TRBJ1-5,TRBD1,CASSGGTGDNQPQHF,TGTGCCAGCAGTGGGGGGACAGGGGACAATCAGCCCCAGCATTTT